The present TCR beta chain was sequenced within a study of vaccination effects on CD4 cells after COVID-19. The CDR3 extends over 13 amino acids. Looked up from germline, CDR1 is SGHTA and CDR2 is FQGNSA. For this clone: Its specificity is not known. At one end the junction does not follow the germline gene, possibly because of a read error.

Before sequencing took place, the ViraFEST assay used viral peptide pools to expand antigen-specific CD4+ T cells. Following 10 days of culture, CD4+ T cells were isolated. Profiled with immunoSEQ multiplex PCR; TCRdb holds only in-frame clones, not every one. Of approximately 87,000 clones listed, about 74% are singletons. The TCR originated in a human donor who received a COVID-19 vaccine. The sequencing used CD4+ T cells from PBMCs cultured with HCoV-229E spike peptides, collected before COVID-19 vaccination. This sequence joins TRBV7-2 and TRBJ2-3, with 13 bases lining up with TRBD2. CDR3 coding DNA: TGTGCCAGCAGCTTAGTAGGGACTAGCGGGGAGAATTTT. Translation gives CASSLVGTSGENF.